These 8 T cell receptor beta chains came from one sample sequenced in a study of blood T cell repertoires in COVID-19. Only in-frame clones appear in the TCRdb table, and some are missing; sequencing was by immunoSEQ multiplex PCR. The sample records 130,000 to 150,000 clones, roughly 80% being singletons. The sample taken for sequencing was peripheral blood. The receptors here all came from a middle-aged woman with active or convalescent COVID-19.

Of note for this clone: Other DNA sequences in this specimen translate into the identical CDR3. The V gene is TRBV19, the J gene TRBJ2-7; 9 bases map to TRBD1. Germline assignment: CDR1 LNHDA and CDR2 SQIVND (reference sequence). The CDR3 is made up of 14 amino acids. With V trimmed by 4 bases and J by 4 bases, 5 bases remained unmatched. CDR3 protein: CASSTGTGSYEQYF. DNA for the CDR3: TGTGCCAGTAGTACCGGGACAGGGTCGTACGAGCAGTACTTC.

Concerning this clone itself: Distinct nucleotide sequences in the sample also encode this CDR3. The chain couples TRBV7-9 to TRBJ1-5; D uncertain. This CDR3 spans 14 amino acids. V dropped 0 bases and J dropped 4 bases, with 7 bases sitting between them. Looked up from germline, CDR1 is SEHNR and CDR2 is FQNEAQ (reference sequence). CDR3 region: CASSLAGGNQPQHF. In nucleotides, the CDR3 is TGTGCCAGCAGCTTAGCCGGCGGTAATCAGCCCCAGCATTTT.

This clone was recorded only once. The V and J genes are TRBV27 and TRBJ1-6; D remains ambiguous. Germline assignment: CDR1 MNHEY and CDR2 SMNVEV (reference sequence). There are 15 residues in the CDR3. The V end was cut by 5 bases, the J end by 6 bases, with 14 bases between. Here the CDR3 reads CASSPPGWLNSPLHF. CDR3 bases: TGTGCCAGCAGTCCCCCAGGATGGCTTAATTCACCCCTCCACTTT.

CDR3 DNA sequence: TGTGCCAGCAGCAGAGCCCCGGGACAGTTCACCGGGGAGCTGTTTTTT. Residues: CASSRAPGQFTGELFF. This chain links TRBV7-9 with TRBJ2-2, with TRBD1 matching over 7 bases. CDR1 and CDR2 (germline): SEHNR, FQNEAQ (reference sequence). The length of the CDR3 is 16 residues. The V and J ends lost 5 bases and 4 bases, in that order; junction bases with no gene match: 10. The variable domain in full, with the rest retrieved from reference TRBV7-9 and TRBJ2-2, is DTGVSQNPRHKITKRGQNVTFRCDPISEHNRLYWYRQTLGQGPEFLTYFQNEAQLEKSRLLSDRFSAERPKGSFSTLEIQRTEQGDSAMYLCASSRAPGQFTGELFFGEGSRLTVL.

The chain combines TRBV18 with TRBJ1-4; a possible D gene is TRBD1 (5 bases). The CDR3 has 15 residues. Germline CDR1 and CDR2: KGHSH and LQKENI. Trimming stripped 3 bases from V and 5 bases from J, with 13 bases between. The CDR3, as DNA: TGTGCCAGCTCACCCCCAATGGGGGGGAATGAAAAACTGTTTTTT. Its protein is CASSPPMGGNEKLFF. Full variable domain (outside the CDR3, taken from reference TRBV18 and TRBJ1-4): NAGVMQNPRHLVRRRGQEARLRCSPMKGHSHVYWYRQLPEEGLKFMVYLQKENIIDESGMPKERFSAEFPKEGPSILRIQQVVRGDSAAYFCASSPPMGGNEKLFFGSGTQLSVL.

This clone was detected a few times. The chain couples TRBV6-1 to TRBJ1-4, with D possibly TRBD1 on 6 matching bases. V gave up 4 bases and J gave up 2 bases, with 14 bases separating them. This CDR3 spans 16 amino acids. From germline, CDR1 is MNHNS and CDR2 SASEGT. The CDR3 here is CASSGLQGRTNEKLFF. The DNA of the CDR3 is TGTGCCAGCAGTGGCTTACAGGGAAGGACTAATGAAAAACTGTTTTTT.

The CDR3 DNA reads TGTGCCAGCAGGTCTAGAATGGACAATGAGCAGTTCTTC. Protein: CASRSRMDNEQFF. The rearrangement links TRBV27 to TRBJ2-1, with no clear D. CDR3 length: 13 residues. Looked up from germline, CDR1 is MNHEY and CDR2 is SMNVEV (reference sequence). Trimming shortened V by 6 bases and J by 5 bases, and 11 bases separated the two germline ends.

The CDR3 DNA is TGTGCCAGCAGCTTGGGGCTAGCCAAAAACATTCAGTACTTC. Amino acid sequence: CASSLGLAKNIQYF. The chain uses TRBV5-4 and TRBJ2-4; no clear D. Germline CDR1 and CDR2: SGHNT and YYREEE (reference sequence). This CDR3 has 14 amino acids. Trimming shortened V by 0 bases and J by 0 bases, and 4 bases separated the two germline ends.